The 19 T cell receptor beta chains below come from one sample, sequenced in a study of response to subunit inactivated influenza vaccine. Using its own MiXCR run on the RT-PCR reads, TCRdb lists one record per CDR3 protein. The profile shows hundreds of thousands of distinct CDR3 sequences, 25% of them singletons. The sequencing here drew on CD4+ T cells sorted from PBMCs, taken 5 days after vaccination. The origin of the receptors is a man between 50 and 59 years old who received an inactivated influenza vaccine.

The chain employs TRBV7-2 and TRBJ2-2; TRBD2 agrees at 8 bases. CDR3 length: 14 residues. The germline CDR1 and CDR2 sequences are SGHTA and FQGNSA. The V gene end was trimmed by 8 bases and the J gene end by 0 bases; junction bases not matched to a gene: 2. The CDR3 is CASRGGPNTGELFF. In nucleotides, the CDR3 is TGTGCCAGCCGCGGGGGGCCGAACACCGGGGAGCTGTTTTTT.

The chain joins TRBV7-2 to TRBJ2-3; the match to TRBD2 covers 7 bases. The CDR3 loop spans 15 amino acids. V shed 7 bases, J shed 2 bases, and the junction held 9 bases outside the gene matches. Germline CDR1 is SGHTA and CDR2 is FQGNSA. In DNA form, the CDR3 reads TGTGCCAGCAATCGACGGGGGGACCACACAGATACGCAGTATTTT. This translates into CASNRRGDHTDTQYF.

The V and J genes are TRBV5-1 and TRBJ1-5; D is uncertain. V was pared by 4 bases and J by 3 bases, with 11 bases between. This CDR3 contains 14 residues. Germline loops: CDR1 SGHRS, CDR2 YFSETQ. CDR3 DNA: TGCGCCAGCAGCGCCGACGGTAACAATCAGCCCCAGCATTTT. Amino acid sequence: CASSADGNNQPQHF.

This chain connects TRBV7-9 to TRBJ1-1; a possible D gene is TRBD1 (5 bases). V was trimmed by 7 bases and J by 1 base, leaving 16 bases between them. The germline V gene encodes CDR1 SEHNR and CDR2 FQNEAQ (reference sequence). This CDR3 region has 15 residues. The CDR3 region is CASTRSGGTNTEAFF. The CDR3 bases are TGTGCCAGCACCCGTTCGGGGGGAACGAACACTGAAGCTTTCTTT.

This chain connects TRBV5-1 to TRBJ1-1, with 9 bases aligning to TRBD1. The trim removed 0 bases at V and 1 base at J, leaving 4 bases unmatched. Germline V gene sequence: CDR1 SGHRS, CDR2 YFSETQ. The CDR3 consists of 16 residues. The CDR3 DNA reads as TGCGCCAGCAGCTTGGGGAGGGACAGGGCGAACACTGAAGCTTTCTTT. Translating it yields CASSLGRDRANTEAFF.

This chain joins TRBV11-2 and TRBJ2-3, with TRBD2 as a possible D gene (5 bases). The CDR3 has 14 amino acids. Per germline, CDR1 SGHAT and CDR2 FQNNGV. Trimming took off 1 base at V and 8 bases at J, with 13 bases between the two ends. CDR3 residues: CASSLVGSGGTQYF. The CDR3 nucleotides read TGTGCCAGCAGCTTAGTAGGGTCAGGAGGTACGCAGTATTTT. The whole variable domain, filled in from reference TRBV11-2 and TRBJ2-3, reads EAGVAQSPRYKIIEKRQSVAFWCNPISGHATLYWYQQILGQGPKLLIQFQNNGVVDDSQLPKDRFSAERLKGVDSTLKIQPAKLEDSAVYLCASSLVGSGGTQYFGPGTRLTVL.

The sample holds a few counts of this clonotype. V usage is TRBV6-1 and J usage is TRBJ2-7; tentatively, D is TRBD1 (6 bases). This CDR3 contains 14 residues. The germline V and J ends were trimmed by 9 bases and 7 bases, with 22 bases remaining between them. Germline V gene sequence: CDR1 MNHNS, CDR2 SASEGT. The CDR3 protein is CASLGTRPLVEQYF. As DNA, the CDR3 is TGTGCCAGTCTTGGGACACGGCCTTTAGTTGAGCAGTACTTC.

A few counts support this clonotype. CDR3 in DNA: TGCGCCAGCACCCCAACAGCGGGAGCAGATACGCAGTATTTT. Amino acid sequence: CASTPTAGADTQYF. This chain connects TRBV5-1 to TRBJ2-3; 8 nucleotides align to TRBD2. Germline CDR1 SGHRS, CDR2 YFSETQ. Trimming took 6 bases from V and 4 from J; bases not matched to a gene: 7. This CDR3 comprises 14 residues.

The V call is TRBV11-2, the J call TRBJ2-5, with a possible D match to TRBD1 (5 bases). The CDR3 runs 15 residues. Trimming removed 1 base from V and 1 base from J, with 10 bases in between. Germline CDR1 is SGHAT and CDR2 is FQNNGV. Here the CDR3 reads CASSLGLTGQETQYF. As DNA, the CDR3 is TGTGCCAGCAGCTTAGGATTAACAGGCCAAGAGACCCAGTACTTC.

The chain recombines TRBV18 with TRBJ2-3; the D gene is possibly TRBD1 (5 bases). Trimming cost V 2 bases and J 5 bases, with 11 bases left between them. The CDR3 has 14 residues. Germline CDR1 and CDR2: KGHSH and LQKENI. CDR3 in amino acids: CASSPNLRGDTQYF. The CDR3 region has the DNA TGTGCCAGCTCACCAAACCTAAGGGGAGATACGCAGTATTTT.

This sequence joins TRBV12-3 or TRBV12-4 and TRBJ2-3; D could derive from TRBD1 or TRBD2 (5 bases each). V was shortened by 3 bases and J by 2 bases, with 18 bases between the two germline ends. This CDR3 spans 17 amino acids. The CDR3 region has the DNA TGTGCCAGCAGTTTTCGGGGCCAGTGGGCCGACACAGATACGCAGTATTTT. It specifies CASSFRGQWADTDTQYF.

The V and J genes are TRBV11-2 and TRBJ2-7; 8 nucleotides match TRBD1. V shed 1 base, J shed 4 bases, and the junction held 9 bases outside the gene matches. This CDR3 has 16 residues. Per the germline V gene, CDR1 is SGHAT and CDR2 is FQNNGV. CDR3 nucleotide sequence: TGTGCCAGCAGCTTAGGTTGGACAGGGCCGAGGTACGAGCAGTACTTC. Its protein product is CASSLGWTGPRYEQYF.

The sample holds a few counts of this clonotype. The chain recombines TRBV29-1 with TRBJ2-1; unclear D gene. V lost 8 bases and J lost 6, with 14 bases in between. The CDR3 length is 12 residues. Germline CDR1 and CDR2: SQVTM and ANQGSEA. The chain's CDR3 is CSSSSSSNEQFF. The CDR3 nucleotides are TGCAGCTCCAGCTCTTCGAGCAATGAGCAGTTCTTC.

The genes are TRBV12-3 or TRBV12-4 and TRBJ1-2, with 12 bases lining up with TRBD1. Losses at the gene ends were 6 bases for V and 3 bases for J; bases not matched to a gene: 11. This CDR3 contains 17 residues. As DNA, the CDR3 is TGTGCCAGCAGCCTCTGGGGGACAGGGGGCTCGGACTATGGCTACACCTTC. It codes for CASSLWGTGGSDYGYTF.

The rearrangement joins TRBV4-1 to TRBJ1-5; no firm D call. Between the trimmed V and J ends, which lost 1 base and 2 bases, there was a span of 9 bases. The CDR3 is 15 residues long. Germline-derived CDR1 and CDR2 are MGHRA and YSYEKL. The CDR3 DNA sequence: TGCGCCAGCAGCCAAGTACTATGGGGCAATCAGCCCCAGCATTTT. Amino acid sequence: CASSQVLWGNQPQHF.

This clonotype was observed a few times. The CDR3 DNA follows: TGTGCCAGCAGCCAAGGACCGGCGGGAGGCACCCACGAGCAGTACTTC. Translation gives CASSQGPAGGTHEQYF. The chain carries TRBV4-2 and TRBJ2-7; 8 positions match TRBD2. CDR1 is LGHNA, CDR2 YNFKEQ, per germline. With 1 base clipped from V and 5 bases from J, the junction kept 10 bases outside the gene matches. The CDR3 sequence is 16 residues long.

The chain has TRBV12-3 or TRBV12-4 and TRBJ1-2; D unclear. This CDR3 is 13 amino acids long. V was clipped by 5 bases and J by 8 bases, with 15 bases between them. CDR3 region: CASSVDGRLGYTF. As DNA, the CDR3 is TGTGCCAGCAGTGTGGACGGGCGGCTAGGCTACACCTTC.

This clonotype was seen once. The rearrangement uses TRBV27 and TRBJ2-5, with 13 bases that match TRBD2. Trimming cost V 3 bases and J 4 bases; bases outside gene matches: 8. The CDR3 contains 17 residues. Germline loops: CDR1 MNHEY, CDR2 SMNVEV (reference sequence). Here the CDR3 DNA reads TGTGCCAGCAGTTTTCGGCGACTAGCGGGGGGAGGAGAGACCCAGTACTTC. Translated: CASSFRRLAGGGETQYF.

The chain links TRBV20-1 to TRBJ1-5; D gene ambiguous. The V and J ends lost 2 bases and 3 bases respectively, with 8 bases between them. The CDR3 contains 13 residues. Per germline, CDR1 DFQATT and CDR2 SNEGSKA (reference sequence). CDR3 protein: CSARSRVNQPQHF. DNA of the CDR3: TGCAGTGCTAGATCCCGTGTCAATCAGCCCCAGCATTTT.